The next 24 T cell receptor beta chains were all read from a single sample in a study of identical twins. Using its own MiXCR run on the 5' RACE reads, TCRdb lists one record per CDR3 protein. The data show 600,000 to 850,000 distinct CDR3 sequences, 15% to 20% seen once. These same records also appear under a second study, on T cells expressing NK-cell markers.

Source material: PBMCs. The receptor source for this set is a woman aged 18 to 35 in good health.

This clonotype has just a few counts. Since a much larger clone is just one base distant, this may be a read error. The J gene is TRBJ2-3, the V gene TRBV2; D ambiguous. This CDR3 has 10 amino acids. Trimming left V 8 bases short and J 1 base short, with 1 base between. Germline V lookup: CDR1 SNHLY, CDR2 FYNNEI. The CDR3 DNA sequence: TGTGCCAGCTGCACAGATACGCAGTATTTT. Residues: CASCTDTQYF.

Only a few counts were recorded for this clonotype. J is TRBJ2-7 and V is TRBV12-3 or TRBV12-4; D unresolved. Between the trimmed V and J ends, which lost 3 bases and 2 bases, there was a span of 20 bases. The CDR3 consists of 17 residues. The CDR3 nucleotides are TGTGCCAGCAGTTTGGGCAGGTTAGGCCTCCGCACCTACGAGCAGTACTTC. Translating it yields CASSLGRLGLRTYEQYF.

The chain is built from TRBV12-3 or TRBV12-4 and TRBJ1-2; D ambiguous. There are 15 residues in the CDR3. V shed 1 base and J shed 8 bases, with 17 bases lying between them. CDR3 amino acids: CASSLERPTSQGYTF. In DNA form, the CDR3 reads TGTGCCAGCAGTTTAGAGCGCCCGACGAGCCAAGGCTACACCTTC.

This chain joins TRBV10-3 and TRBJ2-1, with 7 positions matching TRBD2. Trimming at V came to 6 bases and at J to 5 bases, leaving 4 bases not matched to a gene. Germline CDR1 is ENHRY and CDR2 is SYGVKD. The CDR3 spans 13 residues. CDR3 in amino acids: CAIREGGNNEQFF. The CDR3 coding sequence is TGTGCCATCAGGGAGGGAGGGAACAATGAGCAGTTCTTC.

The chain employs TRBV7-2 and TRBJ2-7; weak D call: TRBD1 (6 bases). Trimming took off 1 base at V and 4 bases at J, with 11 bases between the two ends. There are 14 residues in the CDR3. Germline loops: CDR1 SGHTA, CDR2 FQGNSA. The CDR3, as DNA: TGTGCCAGCAGCTTAGGTGCAGGGGTTTACGAGCAGTACTTC. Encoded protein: CASSLGAGVYEQYF.

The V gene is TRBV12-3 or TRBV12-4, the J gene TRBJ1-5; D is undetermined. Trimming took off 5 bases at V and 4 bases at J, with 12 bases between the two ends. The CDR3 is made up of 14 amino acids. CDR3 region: CASSRDERNQPQHF. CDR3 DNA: TGTGCCAGCAGTCGGGATGAAAGAAATCAGCCCCAGCATTTT.

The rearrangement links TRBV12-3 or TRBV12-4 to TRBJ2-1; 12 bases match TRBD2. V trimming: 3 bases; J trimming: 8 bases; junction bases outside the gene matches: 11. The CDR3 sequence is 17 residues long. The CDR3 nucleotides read TGTGCCAGCAGTTTGGTGCGGACTAGCGGGGTATTCGATGAGCAGTTCTTC. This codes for CASSLVRTSGVFDEQFF.

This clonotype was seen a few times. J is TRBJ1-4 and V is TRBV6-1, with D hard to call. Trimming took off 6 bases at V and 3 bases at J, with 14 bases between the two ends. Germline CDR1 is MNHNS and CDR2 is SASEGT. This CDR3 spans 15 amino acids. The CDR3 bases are TGTGCCAGCAGGCAGCAAGGAACGCCTAATGAAAAACTGTTTTTT. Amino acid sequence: CASRQQGTPNEKLFF.

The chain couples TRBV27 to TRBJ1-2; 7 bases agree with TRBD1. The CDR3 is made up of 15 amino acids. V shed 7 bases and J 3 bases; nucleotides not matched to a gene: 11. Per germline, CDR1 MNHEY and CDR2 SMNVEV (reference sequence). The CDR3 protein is CASKGGGSVDYGYTF. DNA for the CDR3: TGTGCCAGCAAGGGAGGGGGCTCCGTAGACTATGGCTACACCTTC.

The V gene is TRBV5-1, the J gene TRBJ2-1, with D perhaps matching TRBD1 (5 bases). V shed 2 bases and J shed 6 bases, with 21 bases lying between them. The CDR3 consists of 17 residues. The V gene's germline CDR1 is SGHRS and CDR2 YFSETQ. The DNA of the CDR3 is TGCGCCAGCAGCTTTGACTTAGGGGCGCGTAATACCAATGAGCAGTTCTTC. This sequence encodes CASSFDLGARNTNEQFF.

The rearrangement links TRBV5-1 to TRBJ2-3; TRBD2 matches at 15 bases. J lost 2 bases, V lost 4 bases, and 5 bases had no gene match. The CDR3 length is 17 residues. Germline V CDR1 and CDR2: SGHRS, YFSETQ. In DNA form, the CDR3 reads TGCGCCAGCAGCCCTGGACTAGCGGGGGGGATCACAGATACGCAGTATTTT. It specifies CASSPGLAGGITDTQYF.

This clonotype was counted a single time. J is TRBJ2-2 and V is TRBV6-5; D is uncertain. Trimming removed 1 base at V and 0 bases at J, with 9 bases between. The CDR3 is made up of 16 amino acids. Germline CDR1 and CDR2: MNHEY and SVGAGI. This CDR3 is CASSYLRVANTGELFF. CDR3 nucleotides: TGTGCCAGCAGTTACTTGAGAGTCGCGAACACCGGGGAGCTGTTTTTT.

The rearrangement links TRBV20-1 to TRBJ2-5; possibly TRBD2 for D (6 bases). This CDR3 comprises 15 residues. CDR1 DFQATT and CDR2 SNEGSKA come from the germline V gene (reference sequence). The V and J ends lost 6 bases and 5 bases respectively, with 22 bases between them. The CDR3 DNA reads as TGCAGTGCCAGTCACCCTAGGGGAGGAGGGGAGACCCAGTACTTC. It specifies CSASHPRGGGETQYF.

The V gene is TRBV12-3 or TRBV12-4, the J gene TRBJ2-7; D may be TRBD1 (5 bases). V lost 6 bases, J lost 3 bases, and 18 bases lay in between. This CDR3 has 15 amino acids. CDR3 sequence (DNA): TGTGCCAGCAGCCCTGCCCCAGGGAAGATCTACGAGCAGTACTTC. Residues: CASSPAPGKIYEQYF.

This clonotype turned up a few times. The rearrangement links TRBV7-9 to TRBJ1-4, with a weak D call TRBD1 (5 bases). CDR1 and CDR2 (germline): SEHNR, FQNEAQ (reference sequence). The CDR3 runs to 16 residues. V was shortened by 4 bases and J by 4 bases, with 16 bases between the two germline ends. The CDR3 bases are TGTGCCAGCAGCTCCGGAGTAGAGGGGTTTAATGAAAAACTGTTTTTT. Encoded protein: CASSSGVEGFNEKLFF.

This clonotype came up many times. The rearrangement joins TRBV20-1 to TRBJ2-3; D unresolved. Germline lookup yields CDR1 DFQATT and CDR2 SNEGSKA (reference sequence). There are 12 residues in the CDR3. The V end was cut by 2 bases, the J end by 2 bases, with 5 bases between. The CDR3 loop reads CSARWSTDTQYF. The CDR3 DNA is TGCAGTGCTAGATGGTCCACAGATACGCAGTATTTT.

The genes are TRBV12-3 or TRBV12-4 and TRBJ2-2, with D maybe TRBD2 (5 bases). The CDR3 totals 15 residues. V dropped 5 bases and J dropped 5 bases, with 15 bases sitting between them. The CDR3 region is CASSLSGIPTGELFF. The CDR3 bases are TGTGCCAGCAGTCTCTCCGGGATACCTACCGGGGAGCTGTTTTTT.

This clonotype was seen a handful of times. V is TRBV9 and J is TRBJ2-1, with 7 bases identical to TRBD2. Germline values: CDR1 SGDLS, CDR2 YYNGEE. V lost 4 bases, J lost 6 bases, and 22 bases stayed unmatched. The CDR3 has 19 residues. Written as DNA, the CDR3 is TGTGCCAGCAGCAGTAGTTCCTTCTGGGGCGCGGGAGTTGGCAATGAGCAGTTCTTC. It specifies CASSSSSFWGAGVGNEQFF.

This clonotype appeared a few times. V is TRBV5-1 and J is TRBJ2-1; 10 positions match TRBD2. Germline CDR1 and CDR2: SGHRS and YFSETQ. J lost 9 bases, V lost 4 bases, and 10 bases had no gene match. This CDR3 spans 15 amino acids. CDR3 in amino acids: CASSAIAGGEGEQFF. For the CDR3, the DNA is TGCGCCAGCAGCGCTATAGCGGGGGGCGAGGGTGAGCAGTTCTTC.

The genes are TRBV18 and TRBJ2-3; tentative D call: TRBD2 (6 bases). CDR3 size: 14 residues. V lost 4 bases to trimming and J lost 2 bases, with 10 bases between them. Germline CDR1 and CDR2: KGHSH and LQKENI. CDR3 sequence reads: CASSRWTTTDTQYF. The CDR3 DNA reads TGTGCCAGCTCACGATGGACTACCACAGATACGCAGTATTTT. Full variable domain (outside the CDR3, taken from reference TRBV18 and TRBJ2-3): NAGVMQNPRHLVRRRGQEARLRCSPMKGHSHVYWYRQLPEEGLKFMVYLQKENIIDESGMPKERFSAEFPKEGPSILRIQQVVRGDSAAYFCASSRWTTTDTQYFGPGTRLTVL.

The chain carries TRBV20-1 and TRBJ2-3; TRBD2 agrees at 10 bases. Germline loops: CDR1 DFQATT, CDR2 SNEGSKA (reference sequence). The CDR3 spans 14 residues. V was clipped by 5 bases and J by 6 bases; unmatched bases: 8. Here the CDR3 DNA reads TGCAGTGCTGTAGCGGGAGGCTCTTGGGATACGCAGTATTTT. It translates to CSAVAGGSWDTQYF.

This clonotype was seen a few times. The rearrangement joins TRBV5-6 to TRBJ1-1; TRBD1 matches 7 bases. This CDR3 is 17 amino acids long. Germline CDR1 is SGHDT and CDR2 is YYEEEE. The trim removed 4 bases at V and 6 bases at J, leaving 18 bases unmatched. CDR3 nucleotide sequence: TGTGCCAGCAGCAGAGGGTCTACGACAGGGCCAGATCCTGAAGCTTTCTTT. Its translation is CASSRGSTTGPDPEAFF.

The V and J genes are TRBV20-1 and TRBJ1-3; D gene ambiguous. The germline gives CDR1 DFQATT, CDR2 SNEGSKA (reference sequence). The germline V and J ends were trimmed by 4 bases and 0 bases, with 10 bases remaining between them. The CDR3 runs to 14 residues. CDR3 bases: TGCAGTGCTATCAGGTCGACCTCTGGAAACACCATATATTTT. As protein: CSAIRSTSGNTIYF.

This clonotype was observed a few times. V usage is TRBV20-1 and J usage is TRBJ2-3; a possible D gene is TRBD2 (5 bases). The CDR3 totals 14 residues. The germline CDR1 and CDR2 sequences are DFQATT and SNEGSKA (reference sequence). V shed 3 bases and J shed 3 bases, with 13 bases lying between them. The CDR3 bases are TGCAGTGCTAGCGGACTTAGCCGTACAGATACGCAGTATTTT. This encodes CSASGLSRTDTQYF.